This TCR beta chain is drawn from a study of control samples from healthy donors and cancer patients. Germline assignment: CDR1 KGHSH and CDR2 LQKENI. This CDR3 has 12 residues. The ends were cut back, 6 bases at V and 5 bases at J, with 10 bases in the middle. Produced via immunoSEQ multiplex PCR; TCRdb's table is partial and in-frame only. The sample comprises about 120,000 clones, 93% of which are singletons, and 2.6% rests with the top ten. Input material: blood. The receptor was derived from a man aged 25-40 years in good health. The chain recombines TRBV18 with TRBJ2-5; D call uncertain. The CDR3 loop reads CASSLAPETQYF. CDR3 nucleotide sequence: TGTGCCAGCTCCCTCGCCCCGGAGACCCAGTACTTC.